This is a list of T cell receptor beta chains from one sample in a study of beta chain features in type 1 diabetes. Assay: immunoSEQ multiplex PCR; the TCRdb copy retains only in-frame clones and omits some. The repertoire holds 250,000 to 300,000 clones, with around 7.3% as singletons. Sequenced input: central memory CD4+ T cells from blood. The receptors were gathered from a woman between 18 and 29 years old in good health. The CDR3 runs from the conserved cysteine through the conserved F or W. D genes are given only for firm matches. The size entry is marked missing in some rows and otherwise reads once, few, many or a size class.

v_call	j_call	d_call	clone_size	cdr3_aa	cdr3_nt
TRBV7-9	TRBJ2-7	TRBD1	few	CASSRDSFYEQYF	TGTGCCAGCAGCCGGGACAGCTTCTACGAGCAGTACTTC
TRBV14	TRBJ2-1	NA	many	CASSQDYTGFRRNEQFF	TGTGCCAGCAGCCAAGATTACACCGGTTTTAGAAGGAATGAGCAGTTCTTC
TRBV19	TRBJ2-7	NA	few	CASRTLTGTEQYF	TGTGCCAGTAGGACGTTAACAGGGACCGAGCAGTACTTC
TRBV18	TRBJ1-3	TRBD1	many	CASSPTQGAGNTIYF	TGTGCCAGCTCACCAACGCAGGGGGCTGGAAACACCATATATTTT
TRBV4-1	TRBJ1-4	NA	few	CASSQGKGSNEKLFF	TGCGCCAGCAGCCAAGGAAAGGGCTCGAATGAAAAACTGTTTTTT
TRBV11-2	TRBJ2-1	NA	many	CASSSIQGSYNEQFF	TGTGCCAGCAGCTCCATCCAGGGATCCTACAATGAGCAGTTCTTC
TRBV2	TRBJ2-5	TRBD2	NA	CASRGGSSGETQYF	TGTGCCAGCAGGGGGGGGAGTTCGGGAGAGACCCAGTACTTC
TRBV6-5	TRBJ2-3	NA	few	CASSVETGTDTQYF	TGTGCCAGCAGCGTGGAGACAGGCACAGATACGCAGTATTTT
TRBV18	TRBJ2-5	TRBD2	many	CASSPGTSGRETQYF	TGTGCCAGCTCACCGGGGACTAGCGGGAGAGAGACCCAGTACTTC
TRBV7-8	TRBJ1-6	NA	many	CASSSARGPANSPLHF	TGTGCCAGCAGCTCCGCACGAGGACCGGCCAATTCACCCCTCCACTTT
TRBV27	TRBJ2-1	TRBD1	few	CASRVTDRGYNEQFF	TGTGCCAGCAGGGTCACGGACAGGGGGTACAATGAGCAGTTCTTC
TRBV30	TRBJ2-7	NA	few	CAWSVKRVPYEQYF	TGTGCCTGGAGTGTAAAGCGGGTCCCCTACGAGCAGTACTTC
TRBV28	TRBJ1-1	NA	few	CASRELRHMEAFF	TGTGCCAGCAGGGAACTCAGGCATATGGAAGCTTTCTTT
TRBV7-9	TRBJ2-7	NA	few	CASSLELLGQSYEQYF	TGTGCCAGCAGCTTAGAACTTCTAGGACAGTCCTACGAGCAGTACTTC
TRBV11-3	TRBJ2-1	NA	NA	CASSLVLGNEQFF	TGTGCCAGCAGCTTAGTATTAGGTAATGAGCAGTTCTTC
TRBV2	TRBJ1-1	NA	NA	CASSDQGWGAEAFF	TGTGCCAGCAGTGATCAGGGGTGGGGCGCTGAAGCTTTCTTT
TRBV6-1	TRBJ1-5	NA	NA	CASSPRGGNQPQHF	TGTGCCAGCAGTCCCAGGGGTGGCAATCAGCCCCAGCATTTT
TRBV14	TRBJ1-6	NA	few	CASSQGAEYNSPLHF	TGTGCCAGCAGCCAAGGGGCGGAATATAATTCACCCCTCCACTTT
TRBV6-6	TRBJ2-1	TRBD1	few	CASSHRGSTYNEQFF	TGTGCCAGCAGCCACAGGGGCTCAACCTACAATGAGCAGTTCTTC
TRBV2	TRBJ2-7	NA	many	CASSALAWQYF	TGTGCCAGCAGTGCACTAGCTTGGCAGTACTTC
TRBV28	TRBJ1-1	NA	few	CASSPTGSEAFF	TGTGCCAGCAGTCCCACAGGGAGTGAAGCTTTCTTT
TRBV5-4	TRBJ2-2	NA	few	CASSFSGLGIGELFF	TGTGCCAGCAGCTTCTCAGGGTTGGGGATCGGGGAGCTGTTTTTT
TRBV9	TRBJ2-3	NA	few	CASSVGGTDTQYF	TGTGCCAGCAGCGTGGGGGGCACAGATACGCAGTATTTT
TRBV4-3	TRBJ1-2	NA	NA	CASSQELDRPYGYTF	TGCGCCAGCAGCCAAGAGCTCGACAGACCTTATGGCTACACCTTC
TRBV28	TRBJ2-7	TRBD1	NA	CASRRRQGAYEQYF	TGTGCCAGCAGACGACGACAGGGGGCCTACGAGCAGTACTTC
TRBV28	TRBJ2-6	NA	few	CASSQSGTGANVLTF	TGTGCCAGCAGTCAATCGGGAACAGGGGCCAACGTCCTGACTTTC
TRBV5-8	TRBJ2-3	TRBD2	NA	CASSFLSGLSTDTQYF	TGTGCCAGCAGCTTCTTGTCGGGACTATCCACAGATACGCAGTATTTT
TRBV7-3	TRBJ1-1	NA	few	CASSSTGRPREAFF	TGTGCCAGCAGCTCTACGGGACGGCCGAGGGAAGCTTTCTTT
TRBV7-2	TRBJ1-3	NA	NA	CASSSGFGNTIYF	TGTGCCAGCAGCTCAGGGTTTGGAAACACCATATATTTT
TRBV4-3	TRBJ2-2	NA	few	CASSQVRSAGELFF	TGCGCCAGCAGCCAAGTACGGAGTGCCGGGGAGCTGTTTTTT
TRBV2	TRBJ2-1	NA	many	CASSGAGGRHNEQFF	TGTGCCAGCAGTGGGGCCGGGGGCCGGCACAATGAGCAGTTCTTC
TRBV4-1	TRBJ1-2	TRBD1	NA	CASSRETGGYGYTF	TGCGCCAGCAGCCGAGAGACAGGGGGCTATGGCTACACCTTC
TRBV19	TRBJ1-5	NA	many	CASRVVGSNQPQHF	TGTGCCAGCAGAGTGGTAGGTAGCAATCAGCCCCAGCATTTT
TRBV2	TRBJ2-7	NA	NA	CASKRDTDPYEQYF	TGTGCCAGCAAGAGGGATACCGATCCCTACGAGCAGTACTTC
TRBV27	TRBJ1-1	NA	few	CASSLRPTWGRGSTEAFF	TGTGCCAGCAGTTTACGTCCTACGTGGGGGCGGGGAAGCACTGAAGCTTTCTTT
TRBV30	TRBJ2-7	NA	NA	CAWSVGRVRSYEQYF	TGTGCCTGGAGTGTAGGCAGGGTAAGGTCCTACGAGCAGTACTTC
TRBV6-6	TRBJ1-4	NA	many	CASSFGLGGIEEKLFF	TGTGCCAGCAGTTTTGGTCTGGGGGGTATTGAAGAAAAACTGTTTTTT
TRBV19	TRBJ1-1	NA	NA	CASSIFMNTEAFF	TGTGCCAGTAGTATCTTTATGAACACTGAAGCTTTCTTT
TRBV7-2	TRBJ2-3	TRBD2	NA	CASRLAGNTDTQYF	TGTGCCAGCAGACTAGCGGGAAACACAGATACGCAGTATTTT
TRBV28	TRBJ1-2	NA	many	CASSLRGRDGYTF	TGTGCCAGCAGTTTACGAGGCCGAGATGGCTACACCTTC
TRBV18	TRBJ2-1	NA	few	CASSPEQEQFF	TGTGCCAGCTCACCTGAACAAGAGCAGTTCTTC
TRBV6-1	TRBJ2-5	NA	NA	CASSLLSGETQYF	TGTGCCAGCAGTCTGTTGTCGGGAGAGACCCAGTACTTC
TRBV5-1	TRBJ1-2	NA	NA	CASTPTRRSTYGYTF	TGCGCCAGCACCCCTACGAGACGGAGTACCTATGGCTACACCTTC
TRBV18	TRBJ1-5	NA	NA	CASSLTPNTVSNQPQHF	TGTGCCAGCTCACTCACTCCAAATACGGTTAGCAATCAGCCCCAGCATTTT
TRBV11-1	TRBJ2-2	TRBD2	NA	CASSLSRTSGRELFF	TGTGCCAGCAGCTTATCCCGGACTAGCGGGAGGGAGCTGTTTTTT
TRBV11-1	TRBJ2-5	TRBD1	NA	CASSLARTGYGTQYF	TGTGCCAGCAGCTTAGCTCGGACAGGGTATGGGACCCAGTACTTC
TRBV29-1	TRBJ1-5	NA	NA	CSGHRVGNQPQHF	TGCAGCGGCCACAGGGTAGGAAATCAGCCCCAGCATTTT
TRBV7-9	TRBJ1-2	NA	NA	CASRQDSIYGYTF	TGTGCCAGCAGGCAGGACAGTATCTATGGCTACACCTTC